These 28 T cell receptor beta chains originate from one sample sequenced in a study of blood T cell repertoires in COVID-19 (dated by TCRdb to 2020 to 2022). The method behind the library was the immunoSEQ multiplex PCR assay. TCRdb obtained this table from immuneACCESS and retained in-frame rearrangements with V and J assigned. These tables miss some clones; where compared with another copy, unresolved V genes account for less than half of the shortfall, and the remainder is unexplained. The sample table shows 50,000 to 65,000 clones, and 74% are seen once. The ten top clones hold roughly 30% of the sample. Sequencing was done on a sample of peripheral blood. Source of these receptors: an elderly woman with acute or convalescent COVID-19.

The CDR3 here is CASSQVFRTSGYNEQFF. The DNA for the CDR3 is TGCGCCAGCAGCCAAGTCTTCCGGACTAGCGGGTACAATGAGCAGTTCTTC. This chain links TRBV4-3 with TRBJ2-1; the match to TRBD2 covers 11 bases. J lost 4 bases, V lost 1 base, and 6 bases had no gene match. Germline V gene sequence: CDR1 LGHNA, CDR2 YSLEER. The CDR3 runs to 17 residues.

The rearrangement joins TRBV10-3 to TRBJ2-7; 7 bases line up with TRBD1. Unmatched junction bases numbered 10, after V lost 8 bases and J lost 3 bases. This CDR3 has 14 residues. Germline CDR1 reads ENHRY; CDR2 reads SYGVKD. Here the CDR3 reads CAISGTVLIYEQYF. CDR3 nucleotides: TGTGCCATCTCTGGGACAGTACTAATCTACGAGCAGTACTTC.

The sample holds a few counts of this clone. The chain carries TRBV11-2 and TRBJ2-3, with 8 bases matching TRBD2. V lost 4 bases to trimming and J lost 0 bases; unmatched junction nucleotides: 6. The CDR3 has 16 residues. CDR1 is SGHAT, CDR2 FQNNGV, per germline. The DNA of the CDR3 is TGTGCCAGCAGCTCGGGACTAGACCCTAGCACAGATACGCAGTATTTT. Translated, it gives CASSSGLDPSTDTQYF.

This CDR3 reads CSGGETNQPQHF. CDR3 nucleotides: TGCAGCGGCGGGGAAACCAATCAGCCCCAGCATTTT. This chain links TRBV29-1 with TRBJ1-5; D uncertain. The CDR3 is 12 amino acids. Germline V gene sequence: CDR1 SQVTM, CDR2 ANQGSEA. Trimming took 7 bases from V and 3 from J, leaving 10 bases between them.

The chain combines TRBV15 with TRBJ2-5; a weak D match, TRBD1 (7 bases). The CDR3 is made up of 16 amino acids. V lost 1 base to trimming and J lost 5 bases, with 17 bases between them. Germline V gives CDR1 LNHNV, CDR2 YYDKDF (reference sequence). The CDR3 spells CATSRGGQGGSETQYF. In DNA, the CDR3 is TGTGCCACCAGCAGAGGGGGGCAGGGGGGATCTGAGACCCAGTACTTC.

This clone has more than one count but fewer than ten. The genes are TRBV4-3 and TRBJ1-1; D remains ambiguous. Germline V gene data show CDR1 as LGHNA and CDR2 as YSLEER. The CDR3 is 12 residues long. Trimming cost V 4 bases and J 10 bases, with 13 bases left between them. CDR3 sequence reads: CASSLGSSRAFF. CDR3 bases: TGCGCCAGCAGCCTCGGGAGTTCGAGAGCTTTCTTT.

This chain uses TRBV5-1 with TRBJ2-2; 8 bases are a match to TRBD2. This CDR3 has 16 residues. J lost 4 bases, V lost 0 bases, and 5 bases had no gene match. Germline V gene data show CDR1 as SGHRS and CDR2 as YFSETQ. The chain's CDR3 is CASSLAGGAVTGELFF. The CDR3 DNA is TGCGCCAGCAGCTTGGCCGGGGGGGCGGTCACCGGGGAGCTGTTTTTT.

This clone was seen a single time. This rearrangement joins TRBV6-6 to TRBJ1-3, with no clear D. The CDR3 extends over 13 amino acids. V was pared by 7 bases and J by 0 bases, with 7 bases between. Germline lookup yields CDR1 MNHNY and CDR2 SVGAGI (reference sequence). This CDR3 reads CASKLSSGNTIYF. CDR3 nucleotides: TGTGCCAGCAAACTGAGCTCTGGAAACACCATATATTTT.

The V gene is TRBV6-4, the J gene TRBJ1-2; 8 nucleotides line up with TRBD1. Unmatched junction bases numbered 3, after V lost 6 bases and J lost 3 bases. The germline gives CDR1 MRHNA, CDR2 SNTAGT. The length of the CDR3 is 13 residues. The CDR3 sequence is CASSPQGDYGYTF. In nucleotides, the CDR3 is TGTGCCAGCAGCCCACAGGGGGACTATGGCTACACCTTC.

This rearrangement joins TRBV28 to TRBJ1-5; weak D call: TRBD1 (6 bases). The germline gives CDR1 MDHEN, CDR2 SYDVKM. V gave up 8 bases and J gave up 1 base, with 15 bases separating them. CDR3 length: 15 amino acids. The CDR3 nucleotides read TGTGCCAGCTCGGGCCGGGGGGGCAGCAATCAGCCCCAGCATTTT. Translation: CASSGRGGSNQPQHF.

CDR3 in DNA: TGCGCCAGCAGCCAAGGCCCGGACAGGGGAATTCTGACTGGGGCCAACGTCCTGACTTTC. Amino acids: CASSQGPDRGILTGANVLTF. The rearrangement links TRBV4-3 to TRBJ2-6; 9 positions match TRBD1. Germline V gene sequence: CDR1 LGHNA, CDR2 YSLEER. V lost 1 base, J lost 2 bases, and 12 bases stayed unmatched. There are 20 residues in the CDR3.

V gene TRBV27 combines with J gene TRBJ1-1; D not certain. Trimming removed 4 bases from V and 1 base from J, with 10 bases in between. The CDR3 length is 14 residues. Germline V lookup: CDR1 MNHEY, CDR2 SMNVEV (reference sequence). CDR3: CASSSRYRNTEAFF. The CDR3 bases are TGTGCCAGCAGTTCCCGGTACCGGAACACTGAAGCTTTCTTT.

The J gene is TRBJ2-1, the V gene TRBV6-5; D remains unclear. From germline, CDR1 is MNHEY and CDR2 SVGAGI. Trimming removed 5 bases from V and 3 bases from J, with 2 bases in between. This CDR3 has 11 amino acids. CDR3 nucleotides: TGTGCCAGCAGTCTCTACAATGAGCAGTTCTTC. Translated: CASSLYNEQFF.

The J gene is TRBJ1-5, the V gene TRBV29-1; TRBD1 agrees at 7 bases. Germline CDR1 and CDR2: SQVTM and ANQGSEA. V dropped 6 bases and J dropped 8; count of bases not matched to a gene: 10. The CDR3 has 13 amino acids. CDR3 amino acids: CSVLPTGSEPQHF. CDR3 DNA sequence: TGCAGCGTCCTCCCGACAGGGTCGGAGCCCCAGCATTTT.

The genes are TRBV6-5 and TRBJ2-1; TRBD1 aligns across 8 bases. CDR3 length: 14 residues. Per the germline V gene, CDR1 is MNHEY and CDR2 is SVGAGI. The V and J ends lost 6 bases and 4 bases, in that order; junction bases with no gene match: 5. The DNA for the CDR3 is TGTGCCAGCAGAGGGACAGGAGCTTACAATGAGCAGTTCTTC. Translation gives CASRGTGAYNEQFF.

This clone was seen a single time. J is TRBJ1-4 and V is TRBV5-1; perhaps TRBD1 as D (6 bases). The CDR3 is made up of 17 amino acids. Trimming took 0 bases from V and 2 from J, leaving 14 bases between them. Germline V gene sequence: CDR1 SGHRS, CDR2 YFSETQ. The CDR3 sequence: CASSLGAGALTNEKLFF. The CDR3 DNA reads as TGCGCCAGCAGCTTGGGCGCAGGGGCATTGACTAATGAAAAACTGTTTTTT.

The chain recombines TRBV5-6 with TRBJ1-1; 7 positions agree with TRBD1. CDR3 length: 15 residues. V lost 4 bases to trimming and J lost 5 bases; unmatched junction nucleotides: 11. The germline CDR1 and CDR2 sequences are SGHDT and YYEEEE. This chain's CDR3 is CASSQPDRAGTEAFF. The DNA of the CDR3 is TGTGCCAGCAGCCAGCCTGACAGGGCAGGGACTGAAGCTTTCTTT.

This chain connects TRBV27 to TRBJ2-2, with 15 bases matching TRBD2. This CDR3 spans 18 amino acids. Germline V gene lookup returns CDR1 MNHEY and CDR2 SMNVEV (reference sequence). V lost 5 bases, J lost 5 bases, and 9 bases stayed unmatched. CDR3 region: CASSPRTSGRVGTGELFF. The CDR3 nucleotides are TGTGCCAGCAGTCCGAGGACTAGCGGGAGGGTAGGGACCGGGGAGCTGTTTTTT.

The chain uses TRBV7-2 and TRBJ2-1; tentatively, D is TRBD2 (6 bases). Trimming removed 3 bases at V and 4 bases at J, with 7 bases between. This CDR3 is 13 amino acids long. From germline, CDR1 is SGHTA and CDR2 FQGNSA. Here the CDR3 DNA reads TGTGCCAGCAGCTTGGACTATTACAATGAGCAGTTCTTC. Translation gives CASSLDYYNEQFF. Combining the CDR3 with reference TRBV7-2 and TRBJ2-1 gives the whole variable domain GAGVSQSPSNKVTEKGKDVELRCDPISGHTALYWYRQSLGQGLEFLIYFQGNSAPDKSGLPSDRFSAERTGGSVSTLTIQRTQQEDSAVYLCASSLDYYNEQFFGPGTRLTVL.

The chain joins TRBV9 to TRBJ2-7; TRBD2 is a possible D gene (7 bases). Germline V CDR1 and CDR2: SGDLS, YYNGEE. The V and J ends lost 4 bases and 1 base respectively, with 18 bases between them. The CDR3 is 16 amino acids. This chain's CDR3 is CASSPRGPGRSYEQYF. The CDR3 bases are TGTGCCAGCAGCCCGCGGGGGCCCGGCAGGTCCTACGAGCAGTACTTC.

The chain is built from TRBV7-8 and TRBJ1-3; possible D gene TRBD1, 6 bases. The germline V and J ends were trimmed by 2 bases and 0 bases, with 11 bases remaining between them. The CDR3 has 16 residues. Germline V lookup: CDR1 SGHVS, CDR2 FQNEAQ. CDR3 DNA: TGTGCCAGCAGCTTAATGGGCAGGGGCTCTGGAAACACCATATATTTT. The encoded protein is CASSLMGRGSGNTIYF.

This clone showed up just once. This sequence joins TRBV6-5 and TRBJ2-1, with TRBD1 matching 9 bases. Germline lookup yields CDR1 MNHEY and CDR2 SVGAGI. The J segment lost 3 bases and the V segment lost 5 bases, leaving 2 bases of the junction unmatched. This CDR3 spans 14 amino acids. As DNA, the CDR3 is TGTGCCAGCAGTCCGGGACAGGGCTACAATGAGCAGTTCTTC. Protein product: CASSPGQGYNEQFF.

The rearrangement uses TRBV14 and TRBJ2-3; tentatively, D is TRBD1 (5 bases). The CDR3 totals 17 residues. V shed 1 base and J shed 2 bases, with 16 bases lying between them. The germline gives CDR1 SGHDN, CDR2 FVKESK. For the CDR3, the DNA is TGTGCCAGCAGCCAAGTTAAGGGGCCAACGAACACAGATACGCAGTATTTT. Its translation is CASSQVKGPTNTDTQYF.

The CDR3 is CASSSGQGGEQYF. CDR3 nucleotides: TGCGCCAGCAGCTCCGGACAGGGGGGCGAGCAGTACTTC. The chain recombines TRBV5-1 with TRBJ2-7, with 10 bases matching TRBD1. This CDR3 has 13 amino acids. The trim removed 3 bases at V and 6 bases at J, leaving 3 bases unmatched. Looked up from germline, CDR1 is SGHRS and CDR2 is YFSETQ.

The CDR3 nucleotides read TGTGCCAGCAGCTTAAACGGGAGACGCACAGATACGCAGTATTTT. This translates into CASSLNGRRTDTQYF. The J gene is TRBJ2-3, the V gene TRBV7-2; D is possibly TRBD2 (6 bases). CDR3 size: 15 residues. With 2 bases removed from V and 1 base from J, the gap between germline ends came to 10 bases. The V gene's germline CDR1 is SGHTA and CDR2 FQGNSA.

The genes are TRBV29-1 and TRBJ2-1; D call uncertain. The ends were cut back, 3 bases at V and 4 bases at J, with 16 bases in the middle. This CDR3 is built from 15 residues. The germline V gene has CDR1 SQVTM and CDR2 ANQGSEA. The CDR3 nucleotides are TGCAGCGTTGAGACGGCGGCCCGGCGATACAATGAGCAGTTCTTC. Protein product: CSVETAARRYNEQFF.

The CDR3 DNA reads TGTGCCAGCAGCAAAGCGCTTTCTAGGGGCGGAATACTCACCCAAAAAAACTACAATGAGCAGTTCTTC. Its protein is CASSKALSRGGILTQKNYNEQFF. The gene calls are TRBV21-1 and TRBJ2-1; the D call TRBD1 from the table was never checked on the DNA. TRBV21-1 is designated a pseudogene. The CDR3 has 23 residues.

The rearrangement uses TRBV28 and TRBJ1-6; 10 bases are a match to TRBD1. The CDR3 loop spans 17 amino acids. Germline V lookup: CDR1 MDHEN, CDR2 SYDVKM. J gave up 3 bases and V 5 bases, and 7 bases lay outside the gene matches. CDR3 loop: CASSIRQGANYNSPLHF. The CDR3 coding sequence is TGTGCCAGCAGTATACGACAGGGGGCCAACTATAATTCACCCCTCCACTTT.